This TCR beta chain was captured in a study of blood T cell repertoires in COVID-19. The wider study: Acute-phase and convalescent COVID-19 samples originated in the United States, Italy and Spain. T cells, B-cell-depleted T cells, or PBMCs provided the cDNA or gDNA that served as material.

Authors' data handling: Reference gene primer amplification gave nucleated cell count estimates. Data came from immunoSEQ multiplex PCR; TCRdb stores just in-frame clones and leaves some out. D and trimming were read from the DNA, whereas the V and J calls and clone size are those reported in that table. Seen here are about 180,000 clones, 88% observed once, and the top ten hold 4% to 5%. The CDR3 is made up of 13 amino acids. Trimming removed 3 bases from V and 6 bases from J, with 11 bases in between. Germline values: CDR1 MDHEN, CDR2 SYDVKM. The sample consisted of peripheral blood. The genes are TRBV28 and TRBJ1-1; no clear D. The clonotype was recovered from a woman aged 25 to 39 with acute or convalescent COVID-19. CDR3 in DNA: TGTGCCAGCAGTTTTTTGGCCCACGCTGAAGCTTTCTTT. Protein sequence: CASSFLAHAEAFF.